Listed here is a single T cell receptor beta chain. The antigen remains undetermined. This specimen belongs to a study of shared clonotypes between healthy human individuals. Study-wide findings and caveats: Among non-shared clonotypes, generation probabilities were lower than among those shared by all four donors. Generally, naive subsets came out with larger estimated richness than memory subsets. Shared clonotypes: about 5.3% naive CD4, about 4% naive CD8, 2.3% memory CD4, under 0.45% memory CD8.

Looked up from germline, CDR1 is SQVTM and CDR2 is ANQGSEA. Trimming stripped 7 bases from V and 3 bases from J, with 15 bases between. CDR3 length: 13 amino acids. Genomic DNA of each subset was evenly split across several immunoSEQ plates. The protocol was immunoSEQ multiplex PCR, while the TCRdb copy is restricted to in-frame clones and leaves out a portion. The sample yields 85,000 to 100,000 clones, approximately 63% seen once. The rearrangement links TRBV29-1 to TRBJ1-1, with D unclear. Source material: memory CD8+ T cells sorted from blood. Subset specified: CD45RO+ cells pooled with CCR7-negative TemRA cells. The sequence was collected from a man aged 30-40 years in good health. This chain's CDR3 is CSGRSGEYTEAFF. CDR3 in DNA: TGCAGCGGCCGTTCTGGGGAGTACACTGAAGCTTTCTTT.